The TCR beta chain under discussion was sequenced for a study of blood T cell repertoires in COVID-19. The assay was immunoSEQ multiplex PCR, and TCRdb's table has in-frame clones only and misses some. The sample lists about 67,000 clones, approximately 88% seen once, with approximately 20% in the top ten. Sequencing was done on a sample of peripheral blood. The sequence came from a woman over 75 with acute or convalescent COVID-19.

Here the CDR3 reads CASSRTAHGYTF. CDR3 DNA: TGTGCCAGTAGTAGGACTGCTCATGGCTACACCTTC. V gene TRBV19 combines with J gene TRBJ1-2; D gene unclear. Trimming shortened V by 4 bases and J by 6 bases, and 9 bases separated the two germline ends. Germline loops: CDR1 LNHDA, CDR2 SQIVND (reference sequence). There are 12 residues in the CDR3.